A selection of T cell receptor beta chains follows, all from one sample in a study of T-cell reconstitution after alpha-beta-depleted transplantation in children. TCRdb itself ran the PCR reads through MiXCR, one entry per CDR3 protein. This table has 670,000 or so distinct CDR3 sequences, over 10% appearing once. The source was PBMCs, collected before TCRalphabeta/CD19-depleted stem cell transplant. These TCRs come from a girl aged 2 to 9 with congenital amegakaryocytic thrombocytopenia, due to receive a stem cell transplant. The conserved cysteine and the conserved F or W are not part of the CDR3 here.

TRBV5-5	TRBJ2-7	ASSSRASGREQY
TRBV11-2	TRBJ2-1	ASSWRGSYNEQF
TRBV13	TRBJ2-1	ASSLSAGSSYNEQF
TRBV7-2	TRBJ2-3	ASSLAAGGQVDTQY
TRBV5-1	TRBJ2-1	ASSFRREQF
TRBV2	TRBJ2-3	ASSGPEVGGTTDTQY
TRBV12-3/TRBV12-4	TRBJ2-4	ASSLDWGLAKNIQY
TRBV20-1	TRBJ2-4	SASIGGPVGYIQY
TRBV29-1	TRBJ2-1	SVEFAEEQF
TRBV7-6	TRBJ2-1	ATGASEFNEQF
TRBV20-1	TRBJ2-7	SARSLRGRSSYEQY
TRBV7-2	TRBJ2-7	ASRRYRGRGAGEGEQY
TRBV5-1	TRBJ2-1	ASSLHRSGRKGNNEQF
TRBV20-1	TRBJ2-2	SAPREGSGNTGELF
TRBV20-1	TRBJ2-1	SASSNLYNEQF
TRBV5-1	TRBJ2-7	ASSLRVPYEQY
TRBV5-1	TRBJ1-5	ASSLGGGQGDQPQH
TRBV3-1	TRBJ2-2	ASHFGGTGELF
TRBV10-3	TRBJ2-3	AISEPQGAGAGRTPTDTQY
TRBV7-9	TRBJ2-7	ASSPNEHYEQY
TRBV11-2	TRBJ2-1	ASSFSFSSGKLTYNEQF
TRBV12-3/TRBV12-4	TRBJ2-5	ASSRGSVN
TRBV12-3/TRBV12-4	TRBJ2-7	ASSGSGRASEQY
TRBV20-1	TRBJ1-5	SARDGSYQPQH
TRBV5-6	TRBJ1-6	ASSLEAVVSRNSPLH
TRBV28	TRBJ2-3	ASSPSGTSGRYTQY
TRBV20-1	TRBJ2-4	SASNSLAGAKNIQY
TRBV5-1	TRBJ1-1	ASSPDGDTEAF
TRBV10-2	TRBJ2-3	ASTRGLAGSDTQY
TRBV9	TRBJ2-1	ASSATSNEQF
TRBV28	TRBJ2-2	ASSSGTGGFHGELF
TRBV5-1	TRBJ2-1	ASSPSGGRFYNEQF